The clone carrying this T cell receptor beta chain was seen ten or more times. Its antigen is undetermined. This sample is part of a study of T cells in Graves' hyperthyroidism and ophthalmopathy. Study context: Peripheral blood sampling occurred at initial diagnosis, before any treatment.

Trimming pared 5 bases from V and 0 bases from J, leaving 16 bases between. The CDR3 length is 16 residues. Germline assignment: CDR1 SEHNR and CDR2 FQNEAQ (reference sequence). Patients counted as stable if ophthalmopathy did not develop within 18 months. Amplification yielded TCR beta CDR3 regions, with RNA transcripts as the source. Using the HTBI primer set, a first-round RT-PCR was run on the TCR CDR3. Using its own MiXCR run on the multiplex PCR reads, TCRdb lists one record per CDR3 protein. The data contain under 250,000 distinct CDR3 sequences, 17% of them singletons. Regarding the study as a whole: Blood also held most thyroid clonotypes expanded beyond 0.001.

The sequencing sample was made of blood. The clonotype was recovered from a man aged 50 to 60 with Graves' hyperthyroidism. V usage is TRBV7-9 and J usage is TRBJ2-5; maybe TRBD1 (5 bases). The CDR3 DNA reads as TGTGCCAGCAGCCCCTGGTACAGGCGCAACCAAGAGACCCAGTACTTC. Encoded protein: CASSPWYRRNQETQYF.